Following are 21 T cell receptor beta chains from one sample sequenced in a study of blood T cell repertoires in COVID-19. Profiling relied on immunoSEQ multiplex PCR, and the TCRdb table lists in-frame clones only, not all of them. Of approximately 88,000 clones listed, more than 80% were seen once; the top ten hold around 21%. The sequenced sample was peripheral blood. The receptor set was obtained from a woman at least 80 years old with acute or convalescent COVID-19.

This chain links TRBV5-6 with TRBJ2-2; TRBD2 is a possible D gene (6 bases). V lost 2 bases to trimming and J lost 0 bases, with 8 bases between them. CDR3 size: 15 residues. Germline lookup yields CDR1 SGHDT and CDR2 YYEEEE. Here the CDR3 DNA reads TGTGCCAGCAGCTTTTGGGGGGCGAACACCGGGGAGCTGTTTTTT. Translating it yields CASSFWGANTGELFF.

CDR3 residues: CASSLALAGGNEQFF. In DNA, the CDR3 is TGCGCCAGCAGCTTGGCACTAGCGGGGGGAAATGAGCAGTTCTTC. The gene calls are TRBV5-1 and TRBJ2-1, with 12 bases lining up with TRBD2. The trim removed 0 bases at V and 7 bases at J, leaving 2 bases unmatched. The germline CDR1 and CDR2 sequences are SGHRS and YFSETQ. The CDR3 runs to 15 residues.

The J gene is TRBJ2-3, the V gene TRBV7-9; D remains ambiguous. V was clipped by 2 bases and J by 1 base, with 4 bases between them. The CDR3 totals 13 residues. Per germline, CDR1 SEHNR and CDR2 FQNEAQ (reference sequence). The CDR3, as DNA: TGTGCCAGCAGCTTACAGGGCACAGATACGCAGTATTTT. It encodes CASSLQGTDTQYF. The variable domain in full, with the rest retrieved from reference TRBV7-9 and TRBJ2-3, is DTGVSQNPRHKITKRGQNVTFRCDPISEHNRLYWYRQTLGQGPEFLTYFQNEAQLEKSRLLSDRFSAERPKGSFSTLEIQRTEQGDSAMYLCASSLQGTDTQYFGPGTRLTVL.

Here the CDR3 reads CASGGGSYNSPLHF. The DNA of the CDR3 is TGCGCCAGCGGGGGGGGCTCCTATAATTCACCCCTCCACTTT. J is TRBJ1-6 and V is TRBV5-1; tentative D call: TRBD1 (5 bases). The CDR3 length is 14 residues. Trimming pared 7 bases from V and 0 bases from J, leaving 8 bases between. CDR1 and CDR2 from the germline V gene are SGHRS and YFSETQ.

The rearrangement links TRBV6-2 or TRBV6-3 to TRBJ1-5; D may be TRBD1 (6 bases). Germline CDR1 and CDR2: MNHEY and SVGEGT. The CDR3 is 20 amino acids. V was cut by 0 bases and J by 2 bases, with 23 bases left in between. The CDR3 sequence: CASSYSKTLSSGHGNQPQHF. The CDR3 nucleotides are TGTGCCAGCAGTTACTCGAAAACGCTCTCATCGGGACATGGCAATCAGCCCCAGCATTTT.

This clone occurred a few times. V and J are TRBV19 and TRBJ2-7, with D perhaps TRBD2 (5 bases). Germline V gene sequence: CDR1 LNHDA, CDR2 SQIVND (reference sequence). CDR3 length: 13 residues. V was shortened by 6 bases and J by 2 bases, with 11 bases between the two germline ends. The CDR3: CASRDPRAYEQYF. The CDR3 nucleotides are TGTGCCAGTAGGGATCCGAGGGCCTACGAGCAGTACTTC.

The rearrangement uses TRBV3-1 (or the pseudogene TRBV3-2) and TRBJ1-2, with 7 nucleotides matching TRBD1. The CDR3 consists of 14 residues. V was clipped by 5 bases and J by 6 bases; unmatched bases: 9. Per the germline V gene, CDR1 is LGHDT and CDR2 is YNNKEL (reference sequence). The CDR3 region has the DNA TGTGCCAGCAGCTATCGACAGGGTCAGGATGGCTACACCTTC. This translates into CASSYRQGQDGYTF.

The rearrangement links TRBV30 to TRBJ1-2; TRBD1 matches at 8 bases. The CDR3 runs to 15 residues. V was clipped by 7 bases and J by 4 bases; unmatched bases: 14. Germline V CDR1 and CDR2: GTSNPN, SVGIG (reference sequence). CDR3 protein: CASSKQGGSSYGYTF. The CDR3 DNA follows: TGTGCCTCCTCTAAACAGGGGGGCTCGAGCTATGGCTACACCTTC.

This clone turned up a few times. The chain has TRBV5-1 and TRBJ1-2; perhaps TRBD1 as D (5 bases). Trimming cost V 3 bases and J 2 bases, with 11 bases left between them. The CDR3 contains 14 residues. The germline V gene has CDR1 SGHRS and CDR2 YFSETQ. CDR3 in amino acids: CASSSTATNYGYTF. The CDR3 DNA reads TGCGCCAGCAGCTCGACAGCGACAAACTATGGCTACACCTTC.

This chain links TRBV6-4 with TRBJ2-1, with D perhaps matching TRBD2 (6 bases). The CDR3 spans 15 residues. Between the trimmed V and J ends, which lost 3 bases and 4 bases, there was a span of 13 bases. Germline values: CDR1 MRHNA, CDR2 SNTAGT. The CDR3 nucleotides are TGTGCCAGCAGTGAGGGTAGCGGCCCTTACAATGAGCAGTTCTTC. This translates into CASSEGSGPYNEQFF.

This clone was found a few times. This sequence joins TRBV7-6 and TRBJ2-7, with 11 positions matching TRBD1. The CDR3 covers 15 residues. From germline, CDR1 is SGHVS and CDR2 FNYEAQ. The junction had 9 bases not matched to a gene; V was cut back by 5 bases and J by 6 bases. CDR3 region: CASSPYGTGGLEQYF. The CDR3 coding sequence is TGTGCCAGCAGCCCTTATGGGACAGGGGGTCTCGAGCAGTACTTC.

Comment on this clone: Other DNA sequences in the sample encode the same CDR3. The CDR3 DNA sequence: TGCGCCAGCAGCTTGGACAGGGGCAACTATGGCTACACCTTC. Translation gives CASSLDRGNYGYTF. The gene calls are TRBV5-1 and TRBJ1-2, with 7 nucleotides matching TRBD1. The CDR3 has 14 residues. V dropped 0 bases and J dropped 2; count of bases not matched to a gene: 1. In germline, CDR1 is SGHRS, CDR2 YFSETQ. Looking up the rest from reference TRBV5-1 and TRBJ1-2 gives the full variable domain: KAGVTQTPRYLIKTRGQQVTLSCSPISGHRSVSWYQQTPGQGLQFLFEYFSETQRNKGNFPGRFSGRQFSNSRSEMNVSTLELGDSALYLCASSLDRGNYGYTFGSGTRLTVV.

J is TRBJ1-1 and V is TRBV2, with TRBD1 matching over 9 bases. Losses at the gene ends were 5 bases for V and 4 bases for J; bases not matched to a gene: 11. This CDR3 contains 16 residues. The germline V gene has CDR1 SNHLY and CDR2 FYNNEI. The CDR3 sequence: CASSSGPGTGITEAFF. Here the CDR3 DNA reads TGTGCCAGCAGTTCAGGTCCCGGGACAGGGATCACTGAAGCTTTCTTT.

The chain has TRBV7-9 and TRBJ2-2; weak D call: TRBD1 (6 bases). The germline V gene has CDR1 SEHNR and CDR2 FQNEAQ (reference sequence). The CDR3 is 14 amino acids. The V end lost 2 bases, the J end lost 7 bases, and 11 bases lay between the germline ends. Here the CDR3 DNA reads TGTGCCAGCAGCTTAATGGGGGCCGGCGGGGAGCTGTTTTTT. Amino acids: CASSLMGAGGELFF.

This clone was detected a few times. The CDR3 DNA reads TGTGCCAGCAGTTACCTGGACAGGGGCAATCAGCCCCAGCATTTT. Amino acid sequence: CASSYLDRGNQPQHF. V is TRBV28 and J is TRBJ1-5, with 8 bases matching TRBD1. Germline V gene lookup returns CDR1 MDHEN and CDR2 SYDVKM. V shed 4 bases and J 2 bases; nucleotides not matched to a gene: 4. This CDR3 contains 15 residues.

The rearrangement joins TRBV2 to TRBJ2-7, with D perhaps TRBD2 (5 bases). Looked up from germline, CDR1 is SNHLY and CDR2 is FYNNEI. The CDR3 covers 13 residues. With 6 bases removed from V and 7 bases from J, the gap between germline ends came to 16 bases. The CDR3 DNA reads TGTGCCAGCAGGGTTACACCCTCGGGGGAGCAGTACTTC. Its protein is CASRVTPSGEQYF. Drawing the rest from reference TRBV2 and TRBJ2-7, the complete variable domain is EPEVTQTPSHQVTQMGQEVILRCVPISNHLYFYWYRQILGQKVEFLVSFYNNEISEKSEIFDDQFSVERPDGSNFTLKIRSTKLEDSAMYFCASRVTPSGEQYFGPGTRLTVT.

This clone appeared once. The chain couples TRBV7-9 to TRBJ2-5; 12 nucleotides line up with TRBD2. Germline V gene data show CDR1 as SEHNR and CDR2 as FQNEAQ (reference sequence). The V gene end was trimmed by 1 base and the J gene end by 5 bases; junction bases not matched to a gene: 8. CDR3 length: 17 amino acids. The DNA of the CDR3 is TGTGCCAGCAGCTTAGGCCTAGCGGGAGGGCCTTGGGAGACCCAGTACTTC. Translation: CASSLGLAGGPWETQYF.

The V call is TRBV6-5, the J call TRBJ2-6, with a weak D call TRBD2 (6 bases). There are 15 residues in the CDR3. The V end was cut by 6 bases, the J end by 0 bases, with 9 bases between. Germline V gives CDR1 MNHEY, CDR2 SVGAGI. This CDR3 reads CASRIGGSGANVLTF. The CDR3 coding sequence is TGTGCCAGCAGAATCGGGGGCTCTGGGGCCAACGTCCTGACTTTC.

This clone was seen only once. The chain carries TRBV27 and TRBJ2-7; no firm D call. The germline V gene has CDR1 MNHEY and CDR2 SMNVEV (reference sequence). The CDR3 length is 11 residues. The germline V and J ends were trimmed by 5 bases and 5 bases, with 7 bases remaining between them. The CDR3 DNA follows: TGTGCCAGCAGTCGAGATCACGAGCAGTACTTC. Amino acids: CASSRDHEQYF.

The J gene is TRBJ1-5, the V gene TRBV11-2; possible D gene TRBD1, 5 bases. CDR3 size: 15 residues. V was trimmed by 0 bases and J by 5 bases, leaving 11 bases between them. CDR1 and CDR2 from the germline V gene are SGHAT and FQNNGV. CDR3 loop: CASSLDRSGHQPQHF. The CDR3 region has the DNA TGTGCCAGCAGCTTAGATAGGTCAGGGCATCAGCCCCAGCATTTT. Filled out from reference TRBV11-2 and TRBJ1-5, the complete variable domain reads EAGVAQSPRYKIIEKRQSVAFWCNPISGHATLYWYQQILGQGPKLLIQFQNNGVVDDSQLPKDRFSAERLKGVDSTLKIQPAKLEDSAVYLCASSLDRSGHQPQHFGDGTRLSIL.

The rearrangement uses TRBV5-5 and TRBJ1-2; the D is unclear. Germline V gives CDR1 SGHKS, CDR2 YYEKEE (reference sequence). This CDR3 comprises 13 residues. V was shortened by 0 bases and J by 1 base, with 4 bases between the two germline ends. Here the CDR3 DNA reads TGTGCCAGCAGCTTGGACAGTAACTATGGCTACACCTTC. Residues: CASSLDSNYGYTF.